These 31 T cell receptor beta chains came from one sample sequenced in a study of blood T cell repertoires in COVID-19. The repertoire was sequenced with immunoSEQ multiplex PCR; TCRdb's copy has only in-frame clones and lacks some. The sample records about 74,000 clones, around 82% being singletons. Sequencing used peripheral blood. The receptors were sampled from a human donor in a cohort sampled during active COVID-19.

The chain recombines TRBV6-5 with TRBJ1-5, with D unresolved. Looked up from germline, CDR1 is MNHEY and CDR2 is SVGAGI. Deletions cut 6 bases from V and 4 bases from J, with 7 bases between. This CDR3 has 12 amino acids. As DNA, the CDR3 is TGTGCCAGCAGCTCCCTGAATCAGCCCCAGCATTTT. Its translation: CASSSLNQPQHF.

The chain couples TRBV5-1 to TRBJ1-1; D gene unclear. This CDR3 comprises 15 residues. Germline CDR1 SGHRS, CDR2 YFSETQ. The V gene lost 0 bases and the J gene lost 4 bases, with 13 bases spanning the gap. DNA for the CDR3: TGCGCCAGCAGCTTGGGGCGGTCAGAGAGCACTGAAGCTTTCTTT. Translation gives CASSLGRSESTEAFF.

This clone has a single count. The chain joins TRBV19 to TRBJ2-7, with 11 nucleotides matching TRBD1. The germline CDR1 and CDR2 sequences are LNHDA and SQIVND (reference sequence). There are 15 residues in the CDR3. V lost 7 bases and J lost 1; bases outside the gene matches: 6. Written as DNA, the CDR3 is TGTGCCAGTAAAGTCGGACAGGGGGCTTCCTACGAGCAGTACTTC. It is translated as CASKVGQGASYEQYF.

The CDR3 DNA sequence: TGTGCCAGCAGCCAAGGATTAGCGGGACTCCTGGGCAATGAGCAGTTCTTC. As protein: CASSQGLAGLLGNEQFF. The chain combines TRBV3-1 (or the pseudogene TRBV3-2) with TRBJ2-1; TRBD2 matches at 8 bases. The CDR3 is made up of 17 amino acids. Per germline, CDR1 LGHDT and CDR2 YNNKEL (reference sequence). Unmatched junction bases numbered 11, after V lost 1 base and J lost 6 bases.

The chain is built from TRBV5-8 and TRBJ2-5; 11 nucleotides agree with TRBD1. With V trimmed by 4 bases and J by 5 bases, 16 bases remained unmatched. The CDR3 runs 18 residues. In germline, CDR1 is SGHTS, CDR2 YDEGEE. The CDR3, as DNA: TGTGCCAGCAGCCGAGGATTGGGGGGACAGGGGGGATCGGAGACCCAGTACTTC. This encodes CASSRGLGGQGGSETQYF.

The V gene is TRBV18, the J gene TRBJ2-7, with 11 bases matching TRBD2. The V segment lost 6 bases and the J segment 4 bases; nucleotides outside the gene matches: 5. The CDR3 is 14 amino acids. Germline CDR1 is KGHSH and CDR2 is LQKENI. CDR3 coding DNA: TGTGCCAGCTCTCCTATAGCGGGGGGGTACGAGCAGTACTTC. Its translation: CASSPIAGGYEQYF. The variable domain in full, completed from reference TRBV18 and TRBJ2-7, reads NAGVMQNPRHLVRRRGQEARLRCSPMKGHSHVYWYRQLPEEGLKFMVYLQKENIIDESGMPKERFSAEFPKEGPSILRIQQVVRGDSAAYFCASSPIAGGYEQYFGPGTRLTVT.

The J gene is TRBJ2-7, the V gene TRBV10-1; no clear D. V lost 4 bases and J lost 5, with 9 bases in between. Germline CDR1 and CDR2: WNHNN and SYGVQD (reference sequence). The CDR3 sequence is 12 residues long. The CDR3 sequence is CASSGPFDEQYF. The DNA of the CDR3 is TGCGCCAGCAGTGGGCCGTTCGACGAGCAGTACTTC.

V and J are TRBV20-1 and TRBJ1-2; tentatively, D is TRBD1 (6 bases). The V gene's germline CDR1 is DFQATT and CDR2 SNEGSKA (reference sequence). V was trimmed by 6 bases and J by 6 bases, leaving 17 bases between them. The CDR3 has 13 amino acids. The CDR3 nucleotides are TGCAGTGCGAGTGTCGGGGGGCCGGATGGCTACACCTTC. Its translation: CSASVGGPDGYTF.

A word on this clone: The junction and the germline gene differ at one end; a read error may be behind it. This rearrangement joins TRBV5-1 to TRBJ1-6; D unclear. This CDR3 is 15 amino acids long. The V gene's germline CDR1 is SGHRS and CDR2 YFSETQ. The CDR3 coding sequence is TGCGCCAGCAGCTTGATGGGTCACTATAACTCACCCCTCCACTTT. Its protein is CASSLMGHYNSPLHF.

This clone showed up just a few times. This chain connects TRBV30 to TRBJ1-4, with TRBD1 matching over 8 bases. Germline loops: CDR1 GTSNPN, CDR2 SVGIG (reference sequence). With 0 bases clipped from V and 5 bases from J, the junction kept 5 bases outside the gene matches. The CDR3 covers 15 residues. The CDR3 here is CAWSVGGTGNEKLFF. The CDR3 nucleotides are TGTGCCTGGAGTGTAGGGGGGACAGGAAATGAAAAACTGTTTTTT.

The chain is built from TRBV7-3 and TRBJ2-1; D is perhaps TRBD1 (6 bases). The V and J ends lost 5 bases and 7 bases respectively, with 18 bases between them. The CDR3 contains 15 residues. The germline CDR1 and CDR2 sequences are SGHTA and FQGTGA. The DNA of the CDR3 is TGTGCCAGCAGCAAAGCCCCATACCAGGGGAATGAGCAGTTCTTC. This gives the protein CASSKAPYQGNEQFF.

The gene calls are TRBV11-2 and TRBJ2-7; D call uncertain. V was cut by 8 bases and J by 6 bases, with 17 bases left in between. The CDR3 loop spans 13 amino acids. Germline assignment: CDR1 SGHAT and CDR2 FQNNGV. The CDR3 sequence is CASQPGSSGEQYF. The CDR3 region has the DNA TGTGCCAGCCAACCAGGTTCAAGTGGCGAGCAGTACTTC.

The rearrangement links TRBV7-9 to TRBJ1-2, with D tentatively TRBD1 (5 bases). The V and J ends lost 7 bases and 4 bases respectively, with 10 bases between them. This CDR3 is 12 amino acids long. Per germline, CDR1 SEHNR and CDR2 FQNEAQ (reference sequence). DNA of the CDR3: TGTGCCAGCACGCAGGGCGCCTATGGCTACACCTTC. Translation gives CASTQGAYGYTF.

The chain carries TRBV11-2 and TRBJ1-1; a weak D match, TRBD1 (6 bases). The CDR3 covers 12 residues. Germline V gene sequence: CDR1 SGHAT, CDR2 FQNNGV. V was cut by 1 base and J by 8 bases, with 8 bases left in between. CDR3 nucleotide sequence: TGTGCCAGCAGCTTAGTTCAGGGGGAAGCTTTCTTT. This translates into CASSLVQGEAFF.

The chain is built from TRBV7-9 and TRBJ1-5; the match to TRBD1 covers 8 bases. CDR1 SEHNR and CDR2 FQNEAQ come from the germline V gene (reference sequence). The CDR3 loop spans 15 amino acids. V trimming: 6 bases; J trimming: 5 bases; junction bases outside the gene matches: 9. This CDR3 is CASSPGTGGYQPQHF. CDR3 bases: TGTGCCAGCAGTCCCGGGACAGGTGGCTATCAGCCCCAGCATTTT.

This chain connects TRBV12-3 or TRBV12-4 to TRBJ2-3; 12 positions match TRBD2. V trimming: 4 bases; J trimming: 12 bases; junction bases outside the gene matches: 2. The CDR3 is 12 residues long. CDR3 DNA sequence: TGTGCCAGCAGTTCTAGCGGGGGGGCTCAGTATTTT. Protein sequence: CASSSSGGAQYF.

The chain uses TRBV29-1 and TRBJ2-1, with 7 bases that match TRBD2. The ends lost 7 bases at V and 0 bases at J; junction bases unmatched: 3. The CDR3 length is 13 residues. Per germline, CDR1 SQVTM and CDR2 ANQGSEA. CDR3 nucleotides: TGCAGCGGGCGGGGGAGCTCCTACAATGAGCAGTTCTTC. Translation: CSGRGSSYNEQFF.

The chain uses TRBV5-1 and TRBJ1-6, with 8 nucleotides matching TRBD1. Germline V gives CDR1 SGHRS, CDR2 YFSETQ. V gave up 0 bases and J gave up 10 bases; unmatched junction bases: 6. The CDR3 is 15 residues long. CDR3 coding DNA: TGCGCCAGCAGCTTGGAGCAGGGGGCTTTCTCACCCCTCCACTTT. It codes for CASSLEQGAFSPLHF.

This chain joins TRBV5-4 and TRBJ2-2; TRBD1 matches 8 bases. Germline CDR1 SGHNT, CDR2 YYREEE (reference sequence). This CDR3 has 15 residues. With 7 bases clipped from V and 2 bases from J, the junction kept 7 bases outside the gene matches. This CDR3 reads CASWRTGLNTGELFF. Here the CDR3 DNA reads TGTGCCAGCTGGAGGACAGGGTTAAACACCGGGGAGCTGTTTTTT.

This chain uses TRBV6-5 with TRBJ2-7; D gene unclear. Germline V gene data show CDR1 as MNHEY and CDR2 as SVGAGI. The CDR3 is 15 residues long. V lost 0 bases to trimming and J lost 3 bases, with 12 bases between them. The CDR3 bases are TGTGCCAGCAGTTACTCGATGCCCACACACTACGAGCAGTACTTC. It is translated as CASSYSMPTHYEQYF.

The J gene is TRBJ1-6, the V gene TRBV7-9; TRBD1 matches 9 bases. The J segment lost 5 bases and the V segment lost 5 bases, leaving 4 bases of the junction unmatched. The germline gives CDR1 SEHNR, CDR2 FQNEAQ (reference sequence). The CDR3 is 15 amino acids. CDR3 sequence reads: CASSQRQGDNSPLHF. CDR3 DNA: TGTGCCAGCAGCCAACGACAGGGGGATAATTCACCCCTCCACTTT.

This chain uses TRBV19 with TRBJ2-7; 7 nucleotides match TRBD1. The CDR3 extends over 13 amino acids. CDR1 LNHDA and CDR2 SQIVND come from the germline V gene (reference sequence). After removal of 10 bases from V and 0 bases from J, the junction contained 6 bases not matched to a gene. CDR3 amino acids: CATSYRGSYEQYF. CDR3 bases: TGTGCCACATCCTACAGGGGCTCCTACGAGCAGTACTTC.

CDR3 protein: CASSKYAGRGTGDNSPLHF. For the CDR3, the DNA is TGTGCCAGCAGCAAGTACGCGGGTAGAGGGACTGGGGATAATTCACCCCTCCACTTT. The gene calls are TRBV21-1 and TRBJ1-6. TRBV21-1 is a recognized pseudogene. The CDR3 has 19 amino acids.

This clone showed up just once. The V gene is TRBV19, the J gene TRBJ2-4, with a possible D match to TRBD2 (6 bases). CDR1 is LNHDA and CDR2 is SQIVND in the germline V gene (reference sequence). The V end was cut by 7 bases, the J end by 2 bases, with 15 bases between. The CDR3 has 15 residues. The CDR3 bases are TGTGCCAGTACACGGTTTGCGGGACCCAAAAACATTCAGTACTTC. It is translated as CASTRFAGPKNIQYF.

The CDR3 bases are TGTGCCAGCAGCTTAGAAGGACAGGGTGCGACTGAAGCTTTCTTT. Protein: CASSLEGQGATEAFF. The chain employs TRBV13 and TRBJ1-1; 8 positions agree with TRBD1. J lost 5 bases, V lost 1 base, and 6 bases had no gene match. Germline-derived CDR1 and CDR2 are PRHDT and FYEKMQ (reference sequence). This CDR3 has 15 amino acids.

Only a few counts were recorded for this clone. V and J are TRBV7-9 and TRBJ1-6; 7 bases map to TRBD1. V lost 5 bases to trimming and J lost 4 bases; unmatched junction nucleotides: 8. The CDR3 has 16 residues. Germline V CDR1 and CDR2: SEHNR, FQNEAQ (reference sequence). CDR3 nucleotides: TGTGCCAGCAGCGACATCCGACAGGGTTATAATTCACCCCTCCACTTT. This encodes CASSDIRQGYNSPLHF.

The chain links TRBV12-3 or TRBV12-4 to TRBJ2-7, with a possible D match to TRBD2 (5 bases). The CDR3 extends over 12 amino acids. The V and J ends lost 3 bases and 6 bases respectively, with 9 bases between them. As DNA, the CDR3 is TGTGCCAGCAGTTTTCGGGGTCGCGAGCAGTACTTC. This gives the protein CASSFRGREQYF.

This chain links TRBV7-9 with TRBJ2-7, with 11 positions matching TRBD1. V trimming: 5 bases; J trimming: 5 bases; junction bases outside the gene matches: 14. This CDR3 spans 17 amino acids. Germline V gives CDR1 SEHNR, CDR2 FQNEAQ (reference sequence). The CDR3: CASSLLRGTGGLNEQYF. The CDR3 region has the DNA TGTGCCAGCAGCCTTTTGAGAGGGACAGGGGGTCTCAACGAGCAGTACTTC.

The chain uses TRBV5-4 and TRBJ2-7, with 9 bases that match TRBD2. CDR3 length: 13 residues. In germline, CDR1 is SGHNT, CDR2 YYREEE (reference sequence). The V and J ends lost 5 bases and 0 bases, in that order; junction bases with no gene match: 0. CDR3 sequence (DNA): TGTGCCAGCAGTAGCGGGGGCTCCTACGAGCAGTACTTC. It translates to CASSSGGSYEQYF.

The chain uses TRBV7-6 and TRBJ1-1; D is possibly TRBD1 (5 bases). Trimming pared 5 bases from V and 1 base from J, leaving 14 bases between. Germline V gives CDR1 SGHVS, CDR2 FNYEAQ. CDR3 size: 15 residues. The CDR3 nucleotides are TGTGCCAGCAGCCCCCGGGGGGAAGGGAACACTGAAGCTTTCTTT. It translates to CASSPRGEGNTEAFF.

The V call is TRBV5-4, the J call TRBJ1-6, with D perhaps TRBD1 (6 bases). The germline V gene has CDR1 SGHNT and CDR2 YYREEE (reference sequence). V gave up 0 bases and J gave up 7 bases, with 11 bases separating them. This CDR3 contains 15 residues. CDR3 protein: CASSLAGALNSPLHF. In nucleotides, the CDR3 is TGTGCCAGCAGCTTGGCAGGGGCGCTAAATTCACCCCTCCACTTT.